The TCR beta chain described here comes from a study of cytomegalovirus exposure and HLA in healthy donors. Whole-study findings and limits: V- and J-gene trimming in TCR beta was tied to a missense DCLRE1C variant by an analysis performed later. In an earlier analysis, in some 500 donors, most V segments appeared productive either ~87% or ~30% of the time. What a later analysis showed was that several of the most significant clusters appeared linked to common viral pathogens.

The table lists this clone with a count of one. The target antigen is unknown. This CDR3 is built from 15 residues. V shed 3 bases, J shed 1 base, and the junction held 4 bases outside the gene matches. Germline V gene data show CDR1 as MNHEY and CDR2 as SMNVEV (reference sequence). 13 Jbeta primers and 60 Vbeta primers were used for the PCR. Generated by immunoSEQ multiplex PCR, the TCRdb table keeps only in-frame clones and is missing some. This table has some 160,000 clones, about 75% appearing once. The sequencing sample was made of PBMCs. The clonotype comes from a man aged 55 to 69 in good health and CMV-seronegative. V gene TRBV27 combines with J gene TRBJ2-7; 9 positions match TRBD2. The CDR3 nucleotides read TGTGCCAGCAGTTTCGCGGGGGGGATTTCCTACGAGCAGTACTTC. Translated, it gives CASSFAGGISYEQYF.